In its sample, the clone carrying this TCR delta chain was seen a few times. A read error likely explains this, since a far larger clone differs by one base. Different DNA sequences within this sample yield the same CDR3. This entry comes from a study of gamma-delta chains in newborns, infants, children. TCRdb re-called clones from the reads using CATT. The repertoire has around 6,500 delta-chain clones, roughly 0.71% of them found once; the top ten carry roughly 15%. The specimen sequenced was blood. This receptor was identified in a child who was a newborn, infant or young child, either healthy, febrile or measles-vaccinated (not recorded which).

The CDR3, as DNA: TGTGCCTGTGACAATACTGGGGGATACTGGGATACCCGACAGATGTTTTTC. This sequence encodes CACDNTGGYWDTRQMFF. The V and J genes are TRDV2 and TRDJ3; 12 bases are a match to TRDD3. Per germline, CDR1 GEAIGNYY and CDR2 EKD. The CDR3 totals 17 residues.